This T cell receptor beta chain comes out of a study of human T cells and chemical hapten exposure. TCRdb passed the RACE reads through MiXCR, listing each CDR3 protein once. Of 95,000 to 130,000 distinct CDR3 sequences in the sample, about 12% were seen once. The germline gives CDR1 MDHEN, CDR2 SYDVKM. This CDR3 is 14 amino acids long. Trimming removed 6 bases from V and 3 bases from J, with 15 bases in between. With regard to this clonotype: What it binds is unknown.

Study observations and caveats: Compared to controls, expanded TCRs made significantly more large clusters of similar CDR3s.

The time point is: patch test 1, 2 weeks after DPC sensitization. Treatment given: therapeutic diphenylcyclopropenone sensitization with weekly scalp DPC. J is TRBJ2-7 and V is TRBV28; D is tentatively TRBD1 or TRBD2 (5 bases each). This clonotype was obtained from a woman in her 50s with alopecia areata. Some clones in this sample may be carry-over from other donors' samples. This material consisted of whole blood, taken in connection with sensitization to the hapten diphenylcyclopropenone (DPC). The CDR3 protein is CASSPTGTLYEQYF. In nucleotides, the CDR3 is TGTGCCAGCAGCCCCACCGGGACCCTCTACGAGCAGTACTTC.